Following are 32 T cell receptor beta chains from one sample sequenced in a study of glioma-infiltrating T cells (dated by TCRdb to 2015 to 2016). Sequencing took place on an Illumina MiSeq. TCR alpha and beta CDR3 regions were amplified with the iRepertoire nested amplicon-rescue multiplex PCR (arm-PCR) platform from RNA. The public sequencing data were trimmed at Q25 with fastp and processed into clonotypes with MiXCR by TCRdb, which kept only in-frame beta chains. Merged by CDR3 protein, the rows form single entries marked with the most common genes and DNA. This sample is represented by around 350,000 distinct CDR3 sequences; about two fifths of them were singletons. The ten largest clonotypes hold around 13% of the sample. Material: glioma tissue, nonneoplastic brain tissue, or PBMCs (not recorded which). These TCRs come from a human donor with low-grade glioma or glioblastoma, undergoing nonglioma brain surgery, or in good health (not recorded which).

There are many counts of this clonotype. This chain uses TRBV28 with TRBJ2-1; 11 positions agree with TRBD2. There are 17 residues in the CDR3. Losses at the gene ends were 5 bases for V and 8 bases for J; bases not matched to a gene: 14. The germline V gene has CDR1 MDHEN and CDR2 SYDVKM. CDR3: CASSPPTSGTRLDEQFF. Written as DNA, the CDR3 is TGTGCCAGCAGTCCTCCGACTAGCGGGACCAGATTGGATGAGCAGTTCTTC.

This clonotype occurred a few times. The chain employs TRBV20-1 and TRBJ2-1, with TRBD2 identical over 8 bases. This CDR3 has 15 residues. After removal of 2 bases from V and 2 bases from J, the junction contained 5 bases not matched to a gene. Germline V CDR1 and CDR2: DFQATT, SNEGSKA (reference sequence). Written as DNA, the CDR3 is TGCAGTGCTAGACCCCCCGGGAGGGCCTACAATGAGCAGTTCTTC. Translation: CSARPPGRAYNEQFF.

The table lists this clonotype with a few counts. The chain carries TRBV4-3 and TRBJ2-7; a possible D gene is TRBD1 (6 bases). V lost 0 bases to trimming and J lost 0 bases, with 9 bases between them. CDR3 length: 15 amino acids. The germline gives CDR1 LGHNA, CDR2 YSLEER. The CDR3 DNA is TGCGCCAGCAGCCAAGACCAGGGGCACTCCTACGAGCAGTACTTC. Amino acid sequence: CASSQDQGHSYEQYF.

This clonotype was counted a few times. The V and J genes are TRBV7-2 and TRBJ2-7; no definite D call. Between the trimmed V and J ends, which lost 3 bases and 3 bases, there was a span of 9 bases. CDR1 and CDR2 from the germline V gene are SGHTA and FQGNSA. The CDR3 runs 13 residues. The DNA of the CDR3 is TGTGCCAGCAGCTTCTACAGCTTCTACGAGCAGTACTTC. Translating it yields CASSFYSFYEQYF. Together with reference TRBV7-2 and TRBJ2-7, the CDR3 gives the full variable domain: GAGVSQSPSNKVTEKGKDVELRCDPISGHTALYWYRQSLGQGLEFLIYFQGNSAPDKSGLPSDRFSAERTGGSVSTLTIQRTQQEDSAVYLCASSFYSFYEQYFGPGTRLTVT.

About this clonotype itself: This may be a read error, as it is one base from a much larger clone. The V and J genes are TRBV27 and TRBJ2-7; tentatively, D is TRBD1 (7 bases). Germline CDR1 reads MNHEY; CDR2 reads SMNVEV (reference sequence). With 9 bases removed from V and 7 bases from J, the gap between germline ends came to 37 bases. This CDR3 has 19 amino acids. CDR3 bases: TGTGCCAGTCCCTTTCGGAGGGGGCATAATCGGAGCTCCTACAATGAGCAGTACTTC. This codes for CASPFRRGHNRSSYNEQYF.

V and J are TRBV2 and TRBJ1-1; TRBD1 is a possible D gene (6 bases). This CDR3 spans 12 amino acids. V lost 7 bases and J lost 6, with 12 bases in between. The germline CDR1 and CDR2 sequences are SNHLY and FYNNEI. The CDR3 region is CASKGDPSEAFF. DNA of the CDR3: TGTGCCAGCAAGGGGGATCCCTCTGAAGCTTTCTTT.

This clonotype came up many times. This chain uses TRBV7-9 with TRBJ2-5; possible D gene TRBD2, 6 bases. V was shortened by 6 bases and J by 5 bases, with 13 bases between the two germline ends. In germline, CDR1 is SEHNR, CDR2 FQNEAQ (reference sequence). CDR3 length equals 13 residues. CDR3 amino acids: CASSFSGVETQYF. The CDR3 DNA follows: TGTGCCAGCAGTTTTTCGGGGGTTGAGACCCAGTACTTC. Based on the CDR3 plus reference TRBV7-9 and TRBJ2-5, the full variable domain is DTGVSQNPRHKITKRGQNVTFRCDPISEHNRLYWYRQTLGQGPEFLTYFQNEAQLEKSRLLSDRFSAERPKGSFSTLEIQRTEQGDSAMYLCASSFSGVETQYFGPGTRLLVL.

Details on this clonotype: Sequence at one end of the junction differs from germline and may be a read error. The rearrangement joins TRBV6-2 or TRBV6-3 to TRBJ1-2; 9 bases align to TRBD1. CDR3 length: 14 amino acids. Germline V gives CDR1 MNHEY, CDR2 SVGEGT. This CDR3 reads CASSRQGGNYRYTF. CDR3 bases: TGTGCCAGCAGCCGACAGGGGGGTAACTATCGCTACACCTTC.

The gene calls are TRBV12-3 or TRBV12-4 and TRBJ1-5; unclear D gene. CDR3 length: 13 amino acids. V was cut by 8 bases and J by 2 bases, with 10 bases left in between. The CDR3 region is CASGPLGNQPQHF. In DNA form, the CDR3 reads TGTGCCAGCGGCCCTCTGGGCAATCAGCCCCAGCATTTT.

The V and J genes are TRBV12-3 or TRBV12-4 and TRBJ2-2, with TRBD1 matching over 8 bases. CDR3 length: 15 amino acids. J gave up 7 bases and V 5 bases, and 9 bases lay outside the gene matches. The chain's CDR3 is CASSLPAGGFGELFF. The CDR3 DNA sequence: TGTGCCAGCAGTCTCCCGGCAGGGGGCTTCGGGGAGCTGTTTTTT.

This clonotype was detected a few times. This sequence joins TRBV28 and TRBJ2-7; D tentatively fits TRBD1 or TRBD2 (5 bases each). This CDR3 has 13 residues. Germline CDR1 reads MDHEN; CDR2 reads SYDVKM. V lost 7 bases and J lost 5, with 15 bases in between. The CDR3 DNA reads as TGTGCCAGCATTGGGACCCCAAGGGACGAGCAGTACTTC. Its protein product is CASIGTPRDEQYF.

CDR3 region: CASSLGMPGGYSYNEQFF. The CDR3 coding sequence is TGTGCCAGCAGCTTAGGGATGCCGGGGGGGTATTCCTACAATGAGCAGTTCTTC. This chain links TRBV7-2 with TRBJ2-1, with 8 bases aligning to TRBD2. The CDR3 contains 18 residues. The germline V gene encodes CDR1 SGHTA and CDR2 FQGNSA. J lost 1 base, V lost 1 base, and 9 bases had no gene match.

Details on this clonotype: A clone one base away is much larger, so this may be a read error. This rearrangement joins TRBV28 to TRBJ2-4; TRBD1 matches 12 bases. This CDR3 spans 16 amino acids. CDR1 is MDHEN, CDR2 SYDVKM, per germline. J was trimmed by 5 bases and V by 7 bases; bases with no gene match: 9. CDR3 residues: CASTSLGTGGQNIQYF. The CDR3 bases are TGTGCCAGCACTTCGCTGGGGACAGGGGGCCAAAACATTCAGTACTTC. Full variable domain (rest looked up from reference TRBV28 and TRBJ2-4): DVKVTQSSRYLVKRTGEKVFLECVQDMDHENMFWYRQDPGLGLRLIYFSYDVKMKEKGDIPEGYSVSREKKERFSLILESASTNQTSMYLCASTSLGTGGQNIQYFGAGTRLSVL.

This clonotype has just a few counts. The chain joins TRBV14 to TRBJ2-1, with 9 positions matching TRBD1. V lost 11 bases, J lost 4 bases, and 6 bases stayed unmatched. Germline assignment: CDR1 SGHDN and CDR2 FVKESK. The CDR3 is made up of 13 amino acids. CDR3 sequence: CASSGQGYNEQFF. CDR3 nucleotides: TGTGCCTCCTCGGGACAGGGATACAATGAGCAGTTCTTC.

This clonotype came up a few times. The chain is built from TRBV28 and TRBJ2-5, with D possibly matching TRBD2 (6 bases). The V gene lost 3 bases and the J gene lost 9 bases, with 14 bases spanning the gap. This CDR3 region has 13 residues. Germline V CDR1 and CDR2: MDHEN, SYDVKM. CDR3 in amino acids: CASSLTGGVAQYF. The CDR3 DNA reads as TGTGCCAGCAGTTTGACTGGCGGGGTGGCCCAGTACTTC.

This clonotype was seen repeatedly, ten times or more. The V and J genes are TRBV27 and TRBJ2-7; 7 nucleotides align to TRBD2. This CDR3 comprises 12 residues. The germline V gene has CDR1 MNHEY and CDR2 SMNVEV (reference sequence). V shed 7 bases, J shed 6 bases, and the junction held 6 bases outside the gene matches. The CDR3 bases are TGTGCCAGCATCGGCGGGGGAGGCGAGCAGTACTTC. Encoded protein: CASIGGGGEQYF.

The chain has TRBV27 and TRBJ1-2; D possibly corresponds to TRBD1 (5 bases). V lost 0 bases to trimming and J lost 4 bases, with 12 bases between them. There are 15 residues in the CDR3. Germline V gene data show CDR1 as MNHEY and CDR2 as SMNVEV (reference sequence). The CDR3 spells CASSLSGVYPYGYTF. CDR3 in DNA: TGTGCCAGCAGTTTATCAGGGGTCTACCCCTATGGCTACACCTTC.

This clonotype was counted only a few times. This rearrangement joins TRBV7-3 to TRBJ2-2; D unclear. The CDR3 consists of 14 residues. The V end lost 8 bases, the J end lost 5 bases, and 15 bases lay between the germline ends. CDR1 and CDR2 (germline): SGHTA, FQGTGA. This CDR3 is CASSVAGRTGELFF. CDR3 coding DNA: TGTGCCAGCTCCGTGGCAGGTCGGACCGGGGAGCTGTTTTTT.

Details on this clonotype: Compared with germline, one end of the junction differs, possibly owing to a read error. CDR3 sequence (DNA): TGTGCCATCAGTGAAGGATCGGCAGCCCCCTACGAGCAGTACTTC. Its protein is CAISEGSAAPYEQYF. The chain carries TRBV2 and TRBJ2-7; D ambiguous. The CDR3 extends over 15 amino acids. The germline gives CDR1 SNHLY, CDR2 FYNNEI.

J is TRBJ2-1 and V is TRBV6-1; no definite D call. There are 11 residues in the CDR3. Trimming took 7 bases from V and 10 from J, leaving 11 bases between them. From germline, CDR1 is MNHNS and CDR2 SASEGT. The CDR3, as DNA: TGTGCCAGCATACGGAGTGGAGAGCAGTTCTTC. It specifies CASIRSGEQFF.

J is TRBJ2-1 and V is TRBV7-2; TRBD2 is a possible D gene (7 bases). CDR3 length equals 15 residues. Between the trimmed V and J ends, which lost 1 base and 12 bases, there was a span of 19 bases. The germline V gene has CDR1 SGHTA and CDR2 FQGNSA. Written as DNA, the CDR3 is TGTGCCAGCAGCTTAGGGGAATGGGGGGGGGCTCGGCAGTTCTTC. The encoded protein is CASSLGEWGGARQFF.

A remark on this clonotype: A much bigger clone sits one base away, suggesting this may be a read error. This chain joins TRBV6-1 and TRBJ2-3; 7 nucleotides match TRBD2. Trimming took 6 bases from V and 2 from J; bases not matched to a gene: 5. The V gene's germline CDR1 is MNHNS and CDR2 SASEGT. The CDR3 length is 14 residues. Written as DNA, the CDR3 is TGTGCCAGCAGAGTGGGAGGGCCCACAGATACGCAGTATTTT. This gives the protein CASRVGGPTDTQYF.

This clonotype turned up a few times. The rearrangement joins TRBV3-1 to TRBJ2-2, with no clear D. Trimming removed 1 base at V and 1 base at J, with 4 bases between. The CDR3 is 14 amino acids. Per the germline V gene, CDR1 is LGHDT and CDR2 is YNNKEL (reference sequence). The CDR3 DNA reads TGTGCCAGCAGCCAAGGAGTGAACACCGGGGAGCTGTTTTTT. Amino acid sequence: CASSQGVNTGELFF.

The CDR3, as DNA: TGTGCCAGCAGCCCAGGACACTATACCATGAACACTGAAGCTTTCTTT. Amino acid sequence: CASSPGHYTMNTEAFF. This chain joins TRBV5-4 and TRBJ1-1; TRBD1 might be the D (5 bases). The V end was cut by 4 bases, the J end by 0 bases, with 16 bases between. The CDR3 loop spans 16 amino acids. Germline V gives CDR1 SGHNT, CDR2 YYREEE (reference sequence).

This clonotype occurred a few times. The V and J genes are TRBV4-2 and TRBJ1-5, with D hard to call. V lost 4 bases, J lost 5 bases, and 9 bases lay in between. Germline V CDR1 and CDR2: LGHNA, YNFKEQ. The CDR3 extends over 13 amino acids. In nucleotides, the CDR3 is TGTGCCAGCAGCCGATTTAATCATCAGCCCCAGCATTTT. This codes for CASSRFNHQPQHF.

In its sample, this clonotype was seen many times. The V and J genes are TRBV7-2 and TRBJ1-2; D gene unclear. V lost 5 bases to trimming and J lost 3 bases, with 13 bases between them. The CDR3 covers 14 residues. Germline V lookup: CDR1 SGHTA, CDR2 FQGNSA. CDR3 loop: CASSVDTVDYGYTF. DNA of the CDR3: TGTGCCAGCAGCGTAGACACGGTAGACTATGGCTACACCTTC.

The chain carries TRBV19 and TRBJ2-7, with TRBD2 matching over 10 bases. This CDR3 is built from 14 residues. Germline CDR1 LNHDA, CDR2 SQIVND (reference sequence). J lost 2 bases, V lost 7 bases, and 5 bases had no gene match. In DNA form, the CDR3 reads TGTGCCAGTACCCGGACTAGCGGCGCCTACGAGCAGTACTTC. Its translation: CASTRTSGAYEQYF.

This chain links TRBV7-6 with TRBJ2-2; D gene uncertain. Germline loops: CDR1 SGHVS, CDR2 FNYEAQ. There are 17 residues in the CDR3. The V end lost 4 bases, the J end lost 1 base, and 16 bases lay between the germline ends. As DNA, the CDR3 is TGTGCCAGCAGCTCCCCCTTCCTCACGAAGAACACCGGGGAGCTGTTTTTT. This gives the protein CASSSPFLTKNTGELFF.

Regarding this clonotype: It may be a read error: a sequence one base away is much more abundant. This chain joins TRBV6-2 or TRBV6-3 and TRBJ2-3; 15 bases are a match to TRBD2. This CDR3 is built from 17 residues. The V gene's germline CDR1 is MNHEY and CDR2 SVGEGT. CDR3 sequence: CAGSPGTSGRFADTQYF. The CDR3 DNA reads TGTGCCGGCAGTCCCGGGACTAGCGGGAGGTTTGCAGATACGCAGTATTTT.

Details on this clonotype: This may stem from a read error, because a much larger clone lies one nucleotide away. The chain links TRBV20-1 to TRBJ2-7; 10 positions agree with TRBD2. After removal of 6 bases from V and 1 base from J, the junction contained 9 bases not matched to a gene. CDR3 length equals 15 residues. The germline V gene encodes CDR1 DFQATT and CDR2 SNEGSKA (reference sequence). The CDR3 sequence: CSAPRGLADSYEQYF. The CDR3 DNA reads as TGCAGTGCACCAAGAGGACTAGCGGATTCCTACGAGCAGTACTTC.

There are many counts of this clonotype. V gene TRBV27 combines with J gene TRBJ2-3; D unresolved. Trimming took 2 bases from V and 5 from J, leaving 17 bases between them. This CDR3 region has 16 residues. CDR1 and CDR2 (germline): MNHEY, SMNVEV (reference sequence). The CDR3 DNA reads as TGTGCCAGCAGTTTAGTTGACGGGCGCACAGAAGATACGCAGTATTTT. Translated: CASSLVDGRTEDTQYF.

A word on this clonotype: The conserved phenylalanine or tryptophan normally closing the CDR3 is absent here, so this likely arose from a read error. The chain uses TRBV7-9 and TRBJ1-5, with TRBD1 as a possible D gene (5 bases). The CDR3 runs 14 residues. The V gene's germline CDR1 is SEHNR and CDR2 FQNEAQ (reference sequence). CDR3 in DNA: TGTGCCAGAAGCTTGCGGGACAGCAATCAGCCCCAGCATTCT. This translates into CARSLRDSNQPQHS.